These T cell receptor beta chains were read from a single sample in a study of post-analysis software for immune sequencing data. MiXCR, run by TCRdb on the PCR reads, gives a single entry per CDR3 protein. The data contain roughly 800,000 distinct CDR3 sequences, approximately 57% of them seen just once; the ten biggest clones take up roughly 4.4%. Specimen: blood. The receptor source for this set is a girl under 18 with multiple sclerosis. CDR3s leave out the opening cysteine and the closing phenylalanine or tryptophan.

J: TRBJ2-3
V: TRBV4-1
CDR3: ASTEVWDSTDTQY

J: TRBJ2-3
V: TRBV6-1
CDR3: ASSRDKIGTDTQY

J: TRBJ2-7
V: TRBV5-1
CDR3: ASSGTSGRAYEQY

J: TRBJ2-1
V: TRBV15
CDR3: ATSSGLAGEDEQF

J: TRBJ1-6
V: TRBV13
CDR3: ASSLGGAGDLKSLH

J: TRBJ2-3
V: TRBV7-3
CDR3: ASSTSSGTRDTQY

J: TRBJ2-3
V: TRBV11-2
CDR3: ASSTGTRGADTQY

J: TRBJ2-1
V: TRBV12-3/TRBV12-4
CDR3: ASSPTLAAHYNEQF

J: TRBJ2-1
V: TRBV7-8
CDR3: ASSFTGTSGRAGEF

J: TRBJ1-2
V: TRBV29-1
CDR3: SVSGTGGPYGYT

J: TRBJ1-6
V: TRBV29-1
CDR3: SVEIGVNSPLH

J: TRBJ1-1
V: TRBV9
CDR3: ASSPRAYRGDEAF

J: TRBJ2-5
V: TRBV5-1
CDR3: ASNSGQTFQETQY

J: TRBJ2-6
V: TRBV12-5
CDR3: ASGFGGRGANVLT

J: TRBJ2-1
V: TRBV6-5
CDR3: ASSYVRRGGFNEQF

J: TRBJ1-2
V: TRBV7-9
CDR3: ASETGDYGYT

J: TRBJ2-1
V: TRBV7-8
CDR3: ASSLYRGISYNEQF

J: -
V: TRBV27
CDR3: ASRLEGGYEQY